These 24 T cell receptor beta chains came from one sample sequenced in a study of regulatory T cells in long-lasting Graves disease. Time point in this sample: newly diagnosed GD, antithyroid drugs for less than 3 months. From RNA extracted from PBMCs, the TCR library was made. Through Arm-PCR of CDR3 regions and iRepertoire HTBI primers, TCR beta libraries were built. MiXCR, applied by TCRdb to the multiplex PCR reads, yields one record per CDR3 protein. Counted here are around 360,000 distinct CDR3 sequences, around 15% occurring once; the ten biggest clones make up just over 20%. These data also formed part of another study, on T cells in Graves' hyperthyroidism and ophthalmopathy.

The sample was peripheral blood mononuclear cells (PBMCs), taken at new diagnosis, from a patient treated with antithyroid drugs. These receptors all come from a woman aged 18-30 years with Graves disease.

This clonotype was seen many times. The CDR3 loop is CASSLIAGGPTDTQYF. The CDR3 DNA reads as TGTGCCAGCAGCTTAATTGCGGGGGGGCCCACAGATACGCAGTATTTT. The chain is built from TRBV7-3 and TRBJ2-3; 9 nucleotides agree with TRBD2. Trimming cost V 1 base and J 2 bases; bases outside gene matches: 4. The CDR3 sequence is 16 residues long. CDR1 is SGHTA, CDR2 FQGTGA, per germline.

This clonotype was counted many times. This rearrangement joins TRBV2 to TRBJ1-1; D not certain. CDR3 length equals 13 residues. The germline V and J ends were trimmed by 6 bases and 0 bases, with 8 bases remaining between them. In germline, CDR1 is SNHLY, CDR2 FYNNEI. CDR3 nucleotide sequence: TGTGCCAGCAGCAAGGCTCTGAACACTGAAGCTTTCTTT. It is translated as CASSKALNTEAFF.

V is TRBV27 and J is TRBJ2-7; D possibly corresponds to TRBD2 (6 bases). Deletions cut 2 bases from V and 2 bases from J, with 13 bases between. The germline CDR1 and CDR2 sequences are MNHEY and SMNVEV (reference sequence). The CDR3 loop spans 15 amino acids. The CDR3 is CASSLATRGPYEQYF. The CDR3 bases are TGTGCCAGCAGTTTAGCGACTAGGGGACCCTACGAGCAGTACTTC.

This clonotype was found a few times. The V call is TRBV5-1, the J call TRBJ1-6, with D perhaps matching TRBD1 (6 bases). Trimming took 4 bases from V and 7 from J, leaving 15 bases between them. There are 15 residues in the CDR3. The germline gives CDR1 SGHRS, CDR2 YFSETQ. CDR3 in amino acids: CASSPLGGDNSPLHF. The CDR3 bases are TGCGCCAGCAGCCCTCTAGGGGGTGACAATTCACCCCTCCACTTT.

Worth noting for this clonotype: Given a much more abundant clone one base away, this may be a read error. This chain joins TRBV12-3 or TRBV12-4 and TRBJ2-3, with 10 bases aligning to TRBD1. The CDR3 length is 18 residues. Here the CDR3 reads CASSEHTKTGGLGAEVFF. For the CDR3, the DNA is TGTGCCAGCAGTGAACATACCAAGACAGGGGGCCTGGGGGCTGAAGTTTTCTTT.

Note on this clonotype: A read error may explain this, as a much larger clone is one base away. The rearrangement links TRBV7-8 to TRBJ1-2; D not resolved. CDR3 length equals 12 residues. V was trimmed by 5 bases and J by 6 bases, leaving 10 bases between them. Germline V gives CDR1 SGHVS, CDR2 FQNEAQ. The CDR3 here is CASSPTAHGYTF. The CDR3 nucleotides read TGTGCCAGCAGCCCCACAGCCCATGGCTACACCTTC.

This chain links TRBV7-3 with TRBJ1-4, with D tentatively TRBD1 (6 bases). CDR1 is SGHTA, CDR2 FQGTGA, per germline. V was shortened by 4 bases and J by 5 bases, with 11 bases between the two germline ends. The CDR3 consists of 14 residues. CDR3 protein: CASSYGGTNEKLFF. DNA for the CDR3: TGTGCCAGCAGCTACGGGGGGACAAATGAAAAACTGTTTTTT.

This clonotype turned up a few times. One end of the junction does not line up with germline, which may come from a read error. V usage is TRBV3-1 and J usage is TRBJ2-1, with TRBD1 matching 7 bases. This CDR3 spans 16 amino acids. Germline V gives CDR1 LGHDT, CDR2 YNNKEL (reference sequence). CDR3 protein: CAGSHPDRSSYNEQFF. CDR3 nucleotide sequence: TGTGCCGGCAGCCACCCGGACAGGAGCTCCTACAATGAGCAGTTCTTC.

This clonotype has only a few counts. The rearrangement joins TRBV12-3 or TRBV12-4 to TRBJ2-3; D ambiguous. V was pared by 7 bases and J by 4 bases, with 6 bases between. The CDR3 is made up of 11 amino acids. DNA of the CDR3: TGTGCCAGCACGAATGCAGATACGCAGTATTTT. Translating it yields CASTNADTQYF.

The genes are TRBV12-5 and TRBJ2-1; no reliable D call. V was cut by 7 bases and J by 2 bases, with 15 bases left in between. The CDR3 has 15 residues. Per germline, CDR1 LGHNT and CDR2 FRNRAP. CDR3 sequence (DNA): TGTGCTAGTGTCCCTGGGATAGGAGCCTACAATGAGCAGTTCTTC. Translating it yields CASVPGIGAYNEQFF.

This clonotype was seen at least ten times. This chain links TRBV30 with TRBJ1-2; tentatively, D is TRBD1 (5 bases). Trimming stripped 2 bases from V and 8 bases from J, with 27 bases between. The CDR3 is 17 amino acids. The germline V gene has CDR1 GTSNPN and CDR2 SVGIG (reference sequence). CDR3 DNA: TGTGCCTGGAGTACAAGGCCCTATGAAGGGGAAACGAGAGGCTACACCTTC. Translated: CAWSTRPYEGETRGYTF. Together with reference TRBV30 and TRBJ1-2, the CDR3 gives the full variable domain: SQTIHQWPATLVQPVGSPLSLECTVEGTSNPNLYWYRQAAGRGLQLLFYSVGIGQISSEVPQNLSASRPQDRQFILSSKKLLLSDSGFYLCAWSTRPYEGETRGYTFGSGTRLTVV.

This clonotype showed up just a few times. V is TRBV5-1 and J is TRBJ2-2; D might be TRBD1 (6 bases). The length of the CDR3 is 14 residues. The germline V and J ends were trimmed by 5 bases and 9 bases, with 17 bases remaining between them. Germline CDR1 is SGHRS and CDR2 is YFSETQ. In DNA, the CDR3 is TGCGCCAGCAGAAGGCAGGGGTTCCCCCGGGAGCTGTTTTTT. It yields the protein CASRRQGFPRELFF.

Points on this clonotype: A much larger clone sits a single nucleotide away, making a read error possible. V gene TRBV2 combines with J gene TRBJ2-7; D unclear. The CDR3 sequence is 14 residues long. V lost 0 bases and J 7 bases, leaving 13 bases between the germline ends. Germline V gene sequence: CDR1 SNHLY, CDR2 FYNNEI. CDR3 bases: TGTGCCAGCAGTGAAGCCCGGACCATCAATGAGCAGTACTTC. Its protein product is CASSEARTINEQYF.

The V call is TRBV28, the J call TRBJ1-3; D unclear. This CDR3 contains 15 residues. The germline gives CDR1 MDHEN, CDR2 SYDVKM. V dropped 2 bases and J dropped 4 bases, with 12 bases sitting between them. CDR3 loop: CASSLARLGGNTIYF. As DNA, the CDR3 is TGTGCCAGCAGTTTAGCCAGACTGGGGGGAAACACCATATATTTT.

The chain joins TRBV6-1 to TRBJ2-5; TRBD1 agrees at 7 bases. The CDR3 has 15 residues. The V segment lost 3 bases and the J segment 5 bases; nucleotides outside the gene matches: 9. The germline CDR1 and CDR2 sequences are MNHNS and SASEGT. The CDR3 loop reads CASSDRQGGVETQYF. In nucleotides, the CDR3 is TGTGCCAGCAGTGATCGTCAAGGGGGCGTGGAGACCCAGTACTTC.

Many counts were recorded for this clonotype. The chain couples TRBV20-1 to TRBJ2-1, with TRBD2 identical over 10 bases. The germline V gene encodes CDR1 DFQATT and CDR2 SNEGSKA (reference sequence). V was pared by 5 bases and J by 6 bases, with 10 bases of the junction left unmatched. The CDR3 has 15 residues. The CDR3 here is CSARAAGGQVNEQFF. As DNA, the CDR3 is TGCAGTGCTCGGGCAGCGGGAGGGCAGGTCAATGAGCAGTTCTTC.

This clonotype was seen a handful of times. The chain employs TRBV19 and TRBJ2-7; either TRBD1 or TRBD2 may supply D (6 bases each). From germline, CDR1 is LNHDA and CDR2 SQIVND (reference sequence). Trimming removed 8 bases from V and 1 base from J, with 12 bases in between. The CDR3 sequence is 13 residues long. CDR3 residues: CASGTSGSYEQYF. CDR3 DNA sequence: TGTGCCAGTGGGACAAGCGGGTCCTACGAGCAGTACTTC.

This clonotype was seen repeatedly, ten times or more. The chain is built from TRBV29-1 and TRBJ2-7, with D perhaps matching TRBD2 (7 bases). Trimming took 4 bases from V and 2 from J, leaving 15 bases between them. The germline gives CDR1 SQVTM, CDR2 ANQGSEA. The CDR3 contains 14 residues. This CDR3 reads CSVVARGPTYEQYF. The CDR3 DNA is TGCAGCGTTGTTGCGCGGGGGCCTACCTACGAGCAGTACTTC.

This clonotype was found many times. The rearrangement uses TRBV2 and TRBJ2-7, with a tentative D call TRBD2 (6 bases). Trimming removed 4 bases at V and 5 bases at J, with 15 bases between. The CDR3 has 14 residues. Germline V gene lookup returns CDR1 SNHLY and CDR2 FYNNEI. CDR3 region: CASSVPIGRNEQYF. Written as DNA, the CDR3 is TGTGCCAGCAGTGTCCCAATTGGGAGGAACGAGCAGTACTTC.

The chain uses TRBV20-1 and TRBJ1-2, with D tentatively TRBD1 (6 bases). This CDR3 spans 15 amino acids. Trimming removed 3 bases from V and 0 bases from J, with 14 bases in between. Germline-derived CDR1 and CDR2 are DFQATT and SNEGSKA (reference sequence). The DNA for the CDR3 is TGCAGTGCTAGCCCCAGGGGCGGGGCTAACTATGGCTACACCTTC. As protein: CSASPRGGANYGYTF.

The sample holds a few counts of this clonotype. A much larger clone differs from this one at a single base, so this may be a read error. This rearrangement joins TRBV20-1 to TRBJ2-7, with D possibly being TRBD1 or TRBD2 (7 bases each). V dropped 4 bases and J dropped 3 bases, with 19 bases sitting between them. Germline V lookup: CDR1 DFQATT, CDR2 SNEGSKA (reference sequence). The CDR3 runs to 15 residues. CDR3 residues: CSATRGGTDIYEQYF. The DNA of the CDR3 is TGCAGTGCTACCAGGGGGGGGACAGACATCTACGAGCAGTACTTC.

This clonotype was counted only a few times. The rearrangement joins TRBV28 to TRBJ1-1, with D possibly TRBD1 on 6 matching bases. The ends were cut back, 2 bases at V and 13 bases at J, with 17 bases in the middle. Germline CDR1 MDHEN, CDR2 SYDVKM. CDR3 length: 13 amino acids. The CDR3 DNA reads as TGTGCCAGCAGTTTAGAATCGTCAGGGGTCGGTTTCTTT. The encoded protein is CASSLESSGVGFF.

This clonotype was observed many times. This chain joins TRBV28 and TRBJ2-1; D unclear. V lost 5 bases and J 6 bases, leaving 23 bases between the germline ends. The length of the CDR3 is 17 residues. Germline loops: CDR1 MDHEN, CDR2 SYDVKM. CDR3 bases: TGTGCCAGCAGTCCGCCGGGCAGGCTAACGGAACGCAATGAGCAGTTCTTC. Its protein is CASSPPGRLTERNEQFF.

At least ten counts were recorded for this clonotype. The CDR3 here is CASSQVKGTPYEQYF. DNA of the CDR3: TGCGCCAGCAGCCAAGTAAAGGGGACACCCTACGAGCAGTACTTC. The genes are TRBV4-1 and TRBJ2-7; TRBD1 might be the D (6 bases). This CDR3 is 15 amino acids long. Trimming cost V 1 base and J 2 bases, with 12 bases left between them. CDR1 is MGHRA, CDR2 YSYEKL, per germline.